This T cell receptor beta chain was identified during a study of control samples from healthy donors and cancer patients. This clone was seen a single time. Here immunoSEQ multiplex PCR was the method, and the copy in TCRdb shows in-frame clones only, minus some. The sample lists some 120,000 clones; roughly 92% were seen once. Sequenced input: blood. The receptor was isolated from a man aged 25-40 years in good health.

The CDR3 DNA sequence: TGTGCCAGCAGCTATTCCGGGGGTGGGATGAACACTGAAGCTTTCTTT. Protein sequence: CASSYSGGGMNTEAFF. The chain couples TRBV7-3 to TRBJ1-1; D is possibly TRBD1 (5 bases). V was clipped by 4 bases and J by 0 bases, with 15 bases between them. Germline V gene lookup returns CDR1 SGHTA and CDR2 FQGTGA. The CDR3 consists of 16 residues.